One and the same sample provided the 22 T cell receptor beta chains below, sequenced in a study of T cell responses to AZD1222 COVID-19 vaccine. Only in-frame clones appear in the TCRdb table, and some are missing; sequencing was by immunoSEQ multiplex PCR. The sample shows approximately 110,000 clones, about 88% of them seen only once. Sequencing was performed on peripheral blood, taken on day 0 of AZD1222 vaccination. These receptors all stem from an adult in good health.

This clone has only one observation. The V and J genes are TRBV10-3 and TRBJ1-1; possibly TRBD1 for D (5 bases). The germline CDR1 and CDR2 sequences are ENHRY and SYGVKD. V lost 8 bases, J lost 8 bases, and 18 bases lay in between. The CDR3 is made up of 13 amino acids. CDR3 protein: CAIRGRDAGEAFF. CDR3 nucleotide sequence: TGTGCCATCCGGGGACGGGACGCGGGGGAAGCTTTCTTT.

This chain links TRBV28 with TRBJ2-5; D gene unclear. This CDR3 region has 13 residues. Per the germline V gene, CDR1 is MDHEN and CDR2 is SYDVKM. The germline V and J ends were trimmed by 6 bases and 4 bases, with 12 bases remaining between them. The CDR3 nucleotides are TGTGCCAGCAGCTTACCCGTGGCAGAGACCCAGTACTTC. This gives the protein CASSLPVAETQYF. Filled out from reference TRBV28 and TRBJ2-5, the complete variable domain reads DVKVTQSSRYLVKRTGEKVFLECVQDMDHENMFWYRQDPGLGLRLIYFSYDVKMKEKGDIPEGYSVSREKKERFSLILESASTNQTSMYLCASSLPVAETQYFGPGTRLLVL.

This rearrangement joins TRBV15 to TRBJ2-6, with D hard to call. CDR3 length: 15 residues. Germline CDR1 and CDR2: LNHNV and YYDKDF (reference sequence). V lost 0 bases and J lost 1, with 4 bases in between. The CDR3 loop reads CATSRDPSGANVLTF. CDR3 DNA: TGTGCCACCAGCAGAGATCCTTCTGGGGCCAACGTCCTGACTTTC.

The chain's CDR3 is CAISDVNTGELFF. As DNA, the CDR3 is TGTGCCATCAGTGACGTCAACACCGGGGAGCTGTTTTTT. This chain connects TRBV10-3 to TRBJ2-2; D unresolved. The CDR3 is 13 amino acids. From germline, CDR1 is ENHRY and CDR2 SYGVKD. Trimming cost V 3 bases and J 2 bases, with 4 bases left between them.

This sequence joins TRBV18 and TRBJ1-6; D uncertain. Trimming removed 2 bases from V and 7 bases from J, with 6 bases in between. The CDR3 extends over 13 amino acids. Germline lookup yields CDR1 KGHSH and CDR2 LQKENI. This chain's CDR3 is CASSPVGNSPLHF. The DNA for the CDR3 is TGTGCCAGCTCACCAGTAGGAAATTCACCCCTCCACTTT.

This clone occurred a few times. The chain recombines TRBV6-5 with TRBJ1-1; D unclear. Germline assignment: CDR1 MNHEY and CDR2 SVGAGI. Trimming took 6 bases from V and 0 from J, leaving 8 bases between them. CDR3 length: 13 residues. This chain's CDR3 is CASRTPMNTEAFF. DNA of the CDR3: TGTGCCAGCAGAACTCCAATGAACACTGAAGCTTTCTTT.

The chain couples TRBV5-5 to TRBJ2-5, with unresolved D. The CDR3 runs 12 residues. The germline CDR1 and CDR2 sequences are SGHKS and YYEKEE (reference sequence). Trimming shortened V by 3 bases and J by 0 bases, and 3 bases separated the two germline ends. The CDR3 DNA reads TGTGCCAGCAGCTCCTACCAAGAGACCCAGTACTTC. It codes for CASSSYQETQYF.

This clone was seen only once. The chain carries TRBV2 and TRBJ2-1; TRBD1 aligns across 9 bases. CDR3 size: 14 residues. From germline, CDR1 is SNHLY and CDR2 FYNNEI. V shed 3 bases, J shed 8 bases, and the junction held 5 bases outside the gene matches. This chain's CDR3 is CASSDRGQGYEQFF. The CDR3 coding sequence is TGTGCCAGCAGTGATCGGGGACAGGGCTATGAGCAGTTCTTC.

V usage is TRBV9 and J usage is TRBJ1-2; D is perhaps TRBD1 (5 bases). With 0 bases removed from V and 4 bases from J, the gap between germline ends came to 13 bases. The length of the CDR3 is 15 residues. Germline CDR1 is SGDLS and CDR2 is YYNGEE. The CDR3 region has the DNA TGTGCCAGCAGCGTAGAACCGGGGCAGATCTATGGCTACACCTTC. Amino acid sequence: CASSVEPGQIYGYTF.

The rearrangement uses TRBV20-1 and TRBJ2-2; D not certain. Per germline, CDR1 DFQATT and CDR2 SNEGSKA (reference sequence). The CDR3 length is 14 residues. V gave up 3 bases and J gave up 6 bases, with 14 bases separating them. CDR3 sequence reads: CSASRAGAPGELFF. CDR3 in DNA: TGCAGTGCTAGTCGGGCCGGTGCCCCCGGGGAGCTGTTTTTT.

V gene TRBV6-5 combines with J gene TRBJ1-3, with D perhaps TRBD1 (5 bases). Germline values: CDR1 MNHEY, CDR2 SVGAGI. V was trimmed by 8 bases and J by 0 bases, leaving 14 bases between them. This CDR3 region has 15 residues. The CDR3 region has the DNA TGTGCCAGCGCCTGGGACCGGAGCTCTGGAAACACCATATATTTT. It yields the protein CASAWDRSSGNTIYF.

This rearrangement joins TRBV7-2 to TRBJ2-3; D is perhaps TRBD1 or TRBD2 (5 bases each). The CDR3 loop spans 14 amino acids. Germline assignment: CDR1 SGHTA and CDR2 FQGNSA. V was cut by 0 bases and J by 4 bases, with 8 bases left in between. The CDR3: CASSLALGADTQYF. As DNA, the CDR3 is TGTGCCAGCAGCTTAGCGCTGGGGGCAGATACGCAGTATTTT.

The chain combines TRBV3-1 (or the pseudogene TRBV3-2) with TRBJ2-3, with 8 bases identical to TRBD2. V shed 7 bases and J 4 bases; nucleotides not matched to a gene: 1. This CDR3 comprises 12 residues. Germline lookup yields CDR1 LGHDT and CDR2 YNNKEL (reference sequence). In DNA form, the CDR3 reads TGTGCCAGCACAGCGGGAGCAGATACGCAGTATTTT. Its translation: CASTAGADTQYF.

The chain has TRBV28 and TRBJ2-2, with D tentatively TRBD1 (5 bases). V lost 8 bases and J lost 6, with 10 bases in between. Per the germline V gene, CDR1 is MDHEN and CDR2 is SYDVKM. This CDR3 region has 12 residues. The CDR3 coding sequence is TGTGCCAGCTTAAGGGGTCCCGGGGAGCTGTTTTTT. It is translated as CASLRGPGELFF.

This clone was recorded only once. This chain uses TRBV5-1 with TRBJ2-2; 7 bases map to TRBD1. The germline CDR1 and CDR2 sequences are SGHRS and YFSETQ. Trimming cost V 2 bases and J 3 bases; bases outside gene matches: 4. This CDR3 spans 15 amino acids. CDR3: CASSLQGTDTGELFF. For the CDR3, the DNA is TGCGCCAGCAGCTTACAGGGGACCGACACCGGGGAGCTGTTTTTT.

The chain joins TRBV11-2 to TRBJ1-2; D is uncertain. The V gene lost 5 bases and the J gene lost 3 bases, with 16 bases spanning the gap. CDR1 SGHAT and CDR2 FQNNGV come from the germline V gene. The CDR3 loop spans 15 amino acids. This CDR3 is CASSLLVRPDYGYTF. CDR3 bases: TGTGCCAGCAGCCTCCTGGTCCGGCCCGACTATGGCTACACCTTC.

This chain uses TRBV7-2 with TRBJ2-2; tentatively, D is TRBD1 (6 bases). The germline V gene encodes CDR1 SGHTA and CDR2 FQGNSA. The CDR3 has 16 amino acids. Trimming left V 2 bases short and J 2 bases short, with 12 bases between. The CDR3 loop is CASSLSGTINTGELFF. The CDR3 DNA reads as TGTGCCAGCAGCTTATCAGGGACAATTAACACCGGGGAGCTGTTTTTT.

V gene TRBV5-1 combines with J gene TRBJ2-3; 7 bases are a match to TRBD1. The V gene end was trimmed by 4 bases and the J gene end by 4 bases; junction bases not matched to a gene: 3. The CDR3 is made up of 13 amino acids. Germline V gene data show CDR1 as SGHRS and CDR2 as YFSETQ. The CDR3 loop is CASSETGADTQYF. CDR3 nucleotides: TGCGCCAGCAGCGAAACAGGGGCAGATACGCAGTATTTT.

V usage is TRBV2 and J usage is TRBJ1-1, with D unresolved. The germline V gene encodes CDR1 SNHLY and CDR2 FYNNEI. V was cut by 4 bases and J by 2 bases, with 14 bases left in between. The CDR3 totals 15 residues. In DNA form, the CDR3 reads TGTGCCAGCAGTGTTCTGGGTTGGGAAAACACTGAAGCTTTCTTT. This gives the protein CASSVLGWENTEAFF.

The J gene is TRBJ2-7, the V gene TRBV28; 8 bases agree with TRBD1. CDR1 is MDHEN and CDR2 is SYDVKM in the germline V gene. The V and J ends lost 2 bases and 6 bases, in that order; junction bases with no gene match: 9. The CDR3 length is 15 residues. The CDR3 reads CASSLRDRYLPEQYF. In DNA form, the CDR3 reads TGTGCCAGCAGTTTACGGGACAGGTATCTTCCCGAGCAGTACTTC.

The chain has TRBV7-3 and TRBJ1-6; perhaps TRBD1 as D (5 bases). Germline V gives CDR1 SGHTA, CDR2 FQGTGA. This CDR3 is 14 amino acids long. V lost 2 bases to trimming and J lost 10 bases, with 12 bases between them. The CDR3 here is CASSLGGVGSPLHF. The CDR3 nucleotides are TGTGCCAGCAGCTTAGGGGGGGTAGGGTCACCCCTCCACTTT. Together with reference TRBV7-3 and TRBJ1-6, the CDR3 gives the full variable domain: GAGVSQTPSNKVTEKGKYVELRCDPISGHTALYWYRQSLGQGPEFLIYFQGTGAADDSGLPNDRFFAVRPEGSVSTLKIQRTERGDSAVYLCASSLGGVGSPLHFGNGTRLTVT.

The J gene is TRBJ2-7, the V gene TRBV7-2; 10 bases agree with TRBD1. Germline CDR1 and CDR2: SGHTA and FQGNSA. The CDR3 totals 18 residues. The junction had 13 bases not matched to a gene; V was cut back by 0 bases and J by 5 bases. CDR3 bases: TGTGCCAGCAGCTTAGCGCCAGTTCGACAGGGGGCTGTCCACGAGCAGTACTTC. Its protein product is CASSLAPVRQGAVHEQYF.